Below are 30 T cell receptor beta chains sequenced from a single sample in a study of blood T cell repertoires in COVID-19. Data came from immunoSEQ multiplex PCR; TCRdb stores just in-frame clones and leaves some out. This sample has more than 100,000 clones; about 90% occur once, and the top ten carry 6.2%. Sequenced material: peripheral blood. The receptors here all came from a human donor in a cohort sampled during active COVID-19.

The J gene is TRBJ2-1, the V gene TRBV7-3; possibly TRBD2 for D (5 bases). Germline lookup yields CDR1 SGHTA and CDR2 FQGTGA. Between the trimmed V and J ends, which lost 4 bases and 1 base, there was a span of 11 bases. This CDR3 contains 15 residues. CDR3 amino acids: CASSSRDASYNEQFF. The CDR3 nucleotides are TGTGCCAGCAGCTCTCGGGATGCTTCCTACAATGAGCAGTTCTTC.

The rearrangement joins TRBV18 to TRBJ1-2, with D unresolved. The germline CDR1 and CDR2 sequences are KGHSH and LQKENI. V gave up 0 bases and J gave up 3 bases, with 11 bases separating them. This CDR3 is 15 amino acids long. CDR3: CASSPPALEDYGYTF. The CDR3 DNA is TGTGCCAGCTCACCACCAGCGTTGGAGGACTATGGCTACACCTTC.

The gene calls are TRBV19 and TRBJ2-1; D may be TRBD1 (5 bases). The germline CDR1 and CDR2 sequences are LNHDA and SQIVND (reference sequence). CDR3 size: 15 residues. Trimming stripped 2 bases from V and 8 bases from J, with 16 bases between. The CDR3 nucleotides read TGTGCCAGTAGTATAAACGCGGCCAGGGTCCATGAGCAGTTCTTC. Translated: CASSINAARVHEQFF.

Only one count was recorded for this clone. For the CDR3, the DNA is TGTGCCAGTGGGCGGACAGGGGGGACCGAGCAGTACTTC. Its protein is CASGRTGGTEQYF. The chain has TRBV19 and TRBJ2-7; 10 bases are shared with TRBD1. V lost 8 bases, J lost 6 bases, and 7 bases stayed unmatched. The CDR3 runs to 13 residues. Germline lookup yields CDR1 LNHDA and CDR2 SQIVND (reference sequence).

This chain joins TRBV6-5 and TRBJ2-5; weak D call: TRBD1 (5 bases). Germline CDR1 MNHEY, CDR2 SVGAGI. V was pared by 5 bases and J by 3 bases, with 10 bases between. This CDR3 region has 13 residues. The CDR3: CASSQDTEETQYF. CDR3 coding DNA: TGTGCCAGCAGTCAGGACACGGAAGAGACCCAGTACTTC.

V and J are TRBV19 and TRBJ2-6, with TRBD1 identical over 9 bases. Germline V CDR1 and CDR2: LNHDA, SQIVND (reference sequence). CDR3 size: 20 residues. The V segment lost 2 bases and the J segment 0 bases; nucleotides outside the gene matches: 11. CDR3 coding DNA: TGTGCCAGTAGTATACGAGGGACAGGGCCTCAGCCCTCTGGGGCCAACGTCCTGACTTTC. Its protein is CASSIRGTGPQPSGANVLTF.

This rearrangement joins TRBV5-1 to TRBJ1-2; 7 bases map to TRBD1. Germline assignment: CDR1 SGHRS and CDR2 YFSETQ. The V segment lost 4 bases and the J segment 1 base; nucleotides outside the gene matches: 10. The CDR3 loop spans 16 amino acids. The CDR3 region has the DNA TGCGCCAGCAGCCTCGGGACAGATAAATATAACTATGGCTACACCTTC. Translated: CASSLGTDKYNYGYTF. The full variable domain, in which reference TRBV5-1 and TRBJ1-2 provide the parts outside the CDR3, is KAGVTQTPRYLIKTRGQQVTLSCSPISGHRSVSWYQQTPGQGLQFLFEYFSETQRNKGNFPGRFSGRQFSNSRSEMNVSTLELGDSALYLCASSLGTDKYNYGYTFGSGTRLTVV.

As DNA, the CDR3 is TGTGCCAGCTCACCCGGACCCAGGGGCACTGAAGCTTTCTTT. This translates into CASSPGPRGTEAFF. The chain has TRBV18 and TRBJ1-1; maybe TRBD1 (6 bases). From germline, CDR1 is KGHSH and CDR2 LQKENI. V lost 3 bases to trimming and J lost 4 bases, with 12 bases between them. CDR3 size: 14 residues.

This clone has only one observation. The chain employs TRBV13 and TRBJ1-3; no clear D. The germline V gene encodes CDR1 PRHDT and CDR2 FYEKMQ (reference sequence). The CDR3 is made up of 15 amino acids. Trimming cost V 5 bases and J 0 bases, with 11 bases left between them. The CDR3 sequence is CASSPRPSSGNTIYF. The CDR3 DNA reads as TGTGCCAGCAGCCCGCGTCCGTCCTCTGGAAACACCATATATTTT.

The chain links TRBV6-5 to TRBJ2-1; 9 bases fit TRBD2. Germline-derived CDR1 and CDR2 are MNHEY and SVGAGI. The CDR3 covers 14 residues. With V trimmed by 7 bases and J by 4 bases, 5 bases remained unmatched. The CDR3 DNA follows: TGTGCCAGCAAGTCTAGCGGGGCGTACAATGAGCAGTTCTTC. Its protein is CASKSSGAYNEQFF.

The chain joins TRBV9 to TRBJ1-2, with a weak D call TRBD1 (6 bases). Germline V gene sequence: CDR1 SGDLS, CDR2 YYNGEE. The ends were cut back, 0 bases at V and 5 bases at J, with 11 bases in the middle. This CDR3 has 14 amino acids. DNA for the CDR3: TGTGCCAGCAGCGTAGATCAGGGGTGGTATGGCTACACCTTC. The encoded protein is CASSVDQGWYGYTF.

CDR3: CASSPTSGEIYEQYF. As DNA, the CDR3 is TGTGCCAGCTCACCAACTAGCGGGGAAATTTACGAGCAGTACTTC. This sequence joins TRBV18 and TRBJ2-7, with 10 bases identical to TRBD2. The V and J ends lost 2 bases and 4 bases, in that order; junction bases with no gene match: 5. The CDR3 loop spans 15 amino acids. In germline, CDR1 is KGHSH, CDR2 LQKENI.

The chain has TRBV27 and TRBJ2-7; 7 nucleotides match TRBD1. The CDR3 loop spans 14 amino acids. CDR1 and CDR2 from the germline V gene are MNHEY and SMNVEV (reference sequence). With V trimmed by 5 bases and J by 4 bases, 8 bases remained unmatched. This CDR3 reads CASSSRDRQYEQYF. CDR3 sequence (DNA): TGTGCCAGCAGTAGCCGGGACAGACAATACGAGCAGTACTTC.

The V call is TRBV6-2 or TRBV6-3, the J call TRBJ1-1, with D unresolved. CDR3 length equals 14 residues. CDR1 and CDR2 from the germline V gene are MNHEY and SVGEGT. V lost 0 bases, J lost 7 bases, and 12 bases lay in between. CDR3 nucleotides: TGTGCCAGCAGTTACTCGGAGTTTGTGGGTGAAGCTTTCTTT. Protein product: CASSYSEFVGEAFF.

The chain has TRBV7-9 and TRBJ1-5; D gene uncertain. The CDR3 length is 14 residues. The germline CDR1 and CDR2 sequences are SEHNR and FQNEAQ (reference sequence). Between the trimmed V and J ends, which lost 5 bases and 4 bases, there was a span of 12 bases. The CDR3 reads CASSPGQVNQPQHF. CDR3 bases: TGTGCCAGCAGCCCTGGGCAGGTTAATCAGCCCCAGCATTTT.

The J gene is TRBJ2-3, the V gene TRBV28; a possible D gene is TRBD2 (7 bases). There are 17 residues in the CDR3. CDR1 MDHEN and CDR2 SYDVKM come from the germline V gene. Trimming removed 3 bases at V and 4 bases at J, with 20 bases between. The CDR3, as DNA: TGTGCCAGCAGTTTGAGGACAGCTACTAGCGCGGCAGATACGCAGTATTTT. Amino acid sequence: CASSLRTATSAADTQYF.

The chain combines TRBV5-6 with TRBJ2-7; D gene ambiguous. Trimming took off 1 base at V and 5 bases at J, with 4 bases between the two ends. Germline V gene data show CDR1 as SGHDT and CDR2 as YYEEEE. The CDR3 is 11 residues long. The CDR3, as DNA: TGTGCCAGCAGCTTGTATCACGAGCAGTACTTC. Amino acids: CASSLYHEQYF.

Here the CDR3 reads CASRRGFTDTQYF. DNA of the CDR3: TGTGCCAGCAGAAGGGGGTTCACAGATACGCAGTATTTT. The gene calls are TRBV2 and TRBJ2-3, with D possibly being TRBD1 (6 bases). This CDR3 region has 13 residues. CDR1 and CDR2 from the germline V gene are SNHLY and FYNNEI. V was shortened by 6 bases and J by 2 bases, with 9 bases between the two germline ends.

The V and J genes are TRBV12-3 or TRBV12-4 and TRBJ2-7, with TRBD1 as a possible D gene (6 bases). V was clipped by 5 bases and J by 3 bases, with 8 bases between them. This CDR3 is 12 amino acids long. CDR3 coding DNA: TGTGCCAGCAGTCCGGACAGCTACGAGCAGTACTTC. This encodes CASSPDSYEQYF.

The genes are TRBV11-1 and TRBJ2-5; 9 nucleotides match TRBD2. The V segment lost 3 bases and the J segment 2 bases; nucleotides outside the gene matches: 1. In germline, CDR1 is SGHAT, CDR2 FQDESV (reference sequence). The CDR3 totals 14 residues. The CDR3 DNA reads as TGTGCCAGCAGCTTCCTAGCGGGACAAGAGACCCAGTACTTC. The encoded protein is CASSFLAGQETQYF.

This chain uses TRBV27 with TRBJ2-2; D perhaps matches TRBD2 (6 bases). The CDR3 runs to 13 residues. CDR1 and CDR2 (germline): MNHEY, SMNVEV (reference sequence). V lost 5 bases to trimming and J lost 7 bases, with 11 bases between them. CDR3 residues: CASSNLGGGELFF. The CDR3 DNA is TGTGCCAGCAGTAATTTGGGGGGCGGGGAGCTGTTTTTT.

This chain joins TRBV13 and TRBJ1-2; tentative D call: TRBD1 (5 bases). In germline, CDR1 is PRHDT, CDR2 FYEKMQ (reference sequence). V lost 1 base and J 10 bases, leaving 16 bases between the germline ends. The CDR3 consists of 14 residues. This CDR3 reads CASSLAVDGQFYTF. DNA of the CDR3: TGTGCCAGCAGCTTAGCCGTCGACGGACAATTCTACACCTTC.

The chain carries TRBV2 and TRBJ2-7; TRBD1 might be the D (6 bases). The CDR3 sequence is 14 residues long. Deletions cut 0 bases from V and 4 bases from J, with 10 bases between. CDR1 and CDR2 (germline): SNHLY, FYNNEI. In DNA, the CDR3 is TGTGCCAGCAGTGAAGCAGGGGGTATATACGAGCAGTACTTC. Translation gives CASSEAGGIYEQYF.

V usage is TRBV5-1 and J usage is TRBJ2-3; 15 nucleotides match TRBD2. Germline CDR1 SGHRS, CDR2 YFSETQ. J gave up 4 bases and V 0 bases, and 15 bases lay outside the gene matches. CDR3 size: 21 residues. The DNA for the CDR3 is TGCGCCAGCAGCTTGGGGCACCGCGGGACTAGCGGGGGGCAGCACGCAGATACGCAGTATTTT. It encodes CASSLGHRGTSGGQHADTQYF.

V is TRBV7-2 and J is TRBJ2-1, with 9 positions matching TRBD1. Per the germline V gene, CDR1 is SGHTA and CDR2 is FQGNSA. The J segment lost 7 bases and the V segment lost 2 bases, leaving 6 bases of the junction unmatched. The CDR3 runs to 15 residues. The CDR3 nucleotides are TGTGCCAGCAGCTTAAGACAGGGGGTAACGAATGAGCAGTTCTTC. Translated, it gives CASSLRQGVTNEQFF.

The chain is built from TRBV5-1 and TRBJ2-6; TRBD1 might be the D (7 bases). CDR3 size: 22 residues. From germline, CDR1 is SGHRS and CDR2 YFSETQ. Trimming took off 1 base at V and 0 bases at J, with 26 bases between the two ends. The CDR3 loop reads CASSLKGGQETIRPSGANVLTF. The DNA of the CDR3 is TGCGCCAGCAGCTTGAAGGGAGGACAGGAGACAATTCGGCCCTCTGGGGCCAACGTCCTGACTTTC. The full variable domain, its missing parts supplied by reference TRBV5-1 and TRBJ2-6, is KAGVTQTPRYLIKTRGQQVTLSCSPISGHRSVSWYQQTPGQGLQFLFEYFSETQRNKGNFPGRFSGRQFSNSRSEMNVSTLELGDSALYLCASSLKGGQETIRPSGANVLTFGAGSRLTVL.

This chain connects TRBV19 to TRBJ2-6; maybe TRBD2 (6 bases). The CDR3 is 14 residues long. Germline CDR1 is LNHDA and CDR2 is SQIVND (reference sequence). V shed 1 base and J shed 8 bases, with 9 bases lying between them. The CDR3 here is CASSIGRGPNVLTF. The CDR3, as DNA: TGTGCCAGTAGTATAGGGAGGGGCCCCAACGTCCTGACTTTC.

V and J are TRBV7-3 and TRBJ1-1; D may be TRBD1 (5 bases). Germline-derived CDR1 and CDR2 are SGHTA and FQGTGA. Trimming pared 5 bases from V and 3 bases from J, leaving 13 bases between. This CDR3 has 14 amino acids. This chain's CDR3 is CASSAQGGDTEAFF. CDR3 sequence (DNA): TGTGCCAGCAGCGCCCAGGGTGGAGACACTGAAGCTTTCTTT.

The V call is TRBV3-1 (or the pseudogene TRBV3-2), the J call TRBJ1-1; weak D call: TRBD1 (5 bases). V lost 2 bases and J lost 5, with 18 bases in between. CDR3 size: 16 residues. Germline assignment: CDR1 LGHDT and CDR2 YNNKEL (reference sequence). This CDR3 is CASSQRLFGRGTEAFF. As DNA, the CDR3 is TGTGCCAGCAGCCAACGGTTATTTGGTCGGGGGACTGAAGCTTTCTTT.

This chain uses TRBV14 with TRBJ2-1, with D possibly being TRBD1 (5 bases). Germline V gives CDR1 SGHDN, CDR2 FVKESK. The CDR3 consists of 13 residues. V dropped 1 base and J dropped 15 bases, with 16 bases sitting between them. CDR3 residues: CASSQGSGRSGFF. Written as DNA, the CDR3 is TGTGCCAGCAGCCAAGGCTCAGGGCGTTCGGGGTTCTTC.